Presented here are 11 T cell receptor beta chains from one specimen sequenced in a study of control samples from healthy donors and cancer patients. Only in-frame clones appear in the TCRdb table, and some are missing; sequencing was by immunoSEQ multiplex PCR. The table lists 150,000 to 200,000 clones, roughly 90% of them singletons, with just over 1.4% in the top ten. The specimen was blood. All receptors derive from a woman between 45 and 65 years old in good health.

V usage is TRBV9 and J usage is TRBJ2-5; possibly TRBD2 for D (5 bases). Germline lookup yields CDR1 SGDLS and CDR2 YYNGEE. This CDR3 comprises 14 residues. The V end was cut by 4 bases, the J end by 5 bases, with 15 bases between. The CDR3 DNA sequence: TGTGCCAGCAGCATTTTCCCAAGCGGCGAGACCCAGTACTTC. Its translation: CASSIFPSGETQYF. The full variable domain, with the rest looked up from reference TRBV9 and TRBJ2-5, is DSGVTQTPKHLITATGQRVTLRCSPRSGDLSVYWYQQSLDQGLQFLIQYYNGEERAKGNILERFSAQQFPDLHSELNLSSLELGDSALYFCASSIFPSGETQYFGPGTRLLVL.

The V gene is TRBV12-3 or TRBV12-4, the J gene TRBJ1-5, with D uncertain. The ends were cut back, 2 bases at V and 4 bases at J, with 6 bases in the middle. The CDR3 is 13 amino acids. CDR3 nucleotide sequence: TGTGCCAGCAGTTTACAGGATAATCAGCCCCAGCATTTT. It translates to CASSLQDNQPQHF.

This sequence joins TRBV7-9 and TRBJ1-1; weak D call: TRBD1 (5 bases). There are 14 residues in the CDR3. Germline values: CDR1 SEHNR, CDR2 FQNEAQ (reference sequence). The ends were cut back, 5 bases at V and 6 bases at J, with 16 bases in the middle. In nucleotides, the CDR3 is TGTGCCAGCAGCACACGCGGGGGTTCGGCTGAAGCTTTCTTT. This codes for CASSTRGGSAEAFF.

This rearrangement joins TRBV2 to TRBJ2-4, with D tentatively TRBD1 or TRBD2 (5 bases each). Germline lookup yields CDR1 SNHLY and CDR2 FYNNEI. This CDR3 region has 14 residues. Trimming removed 7 bases from V and 9 bases from J, with 19 bases in between. The CDR3 protein is CASTQGRDESIQYF. The CDR3 bases are TGTGCCAGCACCCAGGGACGGGATGAGAGCATTCAGTACTTC.

The chain combines TRBV7-9 with TRBJ1-2; 9 nucleotides align to TRBD1. V lost 1 base and J lost 4; bases outside the gene matches: 1. Germline loops: CDR1 SEHNR, CDR2 FQNEAQ (reference sequence). The CDR3 has 14 residues. CDR3 region: CASSLGTGAYGYTF. DNA of the CDR3: TGTGCCAGCAGCTTAGGGACAGGGGCCTATGGCTACACCTTC.

The V and J genes are TRBV5-5 and TRBJ1-2; 9 bases map to TRBD1. Per germline, CDR1 SGHKS and CDR2 YYEKEE (reference sequence). V gave up 4 bases and J gave up 3 bases; unmatched junction bases: 4. CDR3 length: 14 amino acids. The CDR3 region has the DNA TGTGCCAGCAGCCCCCGGACAGGGGACTATGGCTACACCTTC. Protein: CASSPRTGDYGYTF.

This clone was seen a handful of times. The chain carries TRBV14 and TRBJ1-1; D is perhaps TRBD1 (5 bases). The CDR3 covers 11 residues. Germline loops: CDR1 SGHDN, CDR2 FVKESK. Trimming shortened V by 5 bases and J by 8 bases, and 9 bases separated the two germline ends. The CDR3 reads CASSFRAEAFF. CDR3 coding DNA: TGTGCCAGCAGCTTCAGGGCAGAAGCTTTCTTT.

The genes are TRBV7-9 and TRBJ1-6; D unclear. V lost 3 bases, J lost 10 bases, and 10 bases lay in between. Germline V lookup: CDR1 SEHNR, CDR2 FQNEAQ (reference sequence). The CDR3 loop spans 13 amino acids. CDR3 in DNA: TGTGCCAGCAGCTTTATGGTCCAATCACCCCTCCACTTT. Translating gives CASSFMVQSPLHF.

The chain links TRBV5-4 to TRBJ1-5; TRBD1 is a possible D gene (5 bases). There are 14 residues in the CDR3. Germline CDR1 SGHNT, CDR2 YYREEE (reference sequence). Trimming pared 4 bases from V and 4 bases from J, leaving 12 bases between. CDR3 nucleotide sequence: TGTGCCAGCAGCCCCGGGGGGGGAAATCAGCCCCAGCATTTT. Protein sequence: CASSPGGGNQPQHF. The whole variable domain, filled in from reference TRBV5-4 and TRBJ1-5, reads ETGVTQSPTHLIKTRGQQVTLRCSSQSGHNTVSWYQQALGQGPQFIFQYYREEENGRGNFPPRFSGLQFPNYSSELNVNALELDDSALYLCASSPGGGNQPQHFGDGTRLSIL.

The chain recombines TRBV5-1 with TRBJ1-1; 7 bases fit TRBD1. CDR3 length: 15 residues. Germline CDR1 reads SGHRS; CDR2 reads YFSETQ. V trimming: 4 bases; J trimming: 2 bases; junction bases outside the gene matches: 8. This CDR3 is CASSTSGQPNTEAFF. CDR3 DNA: TGCGCCAGCAGCACCTCGGGACAGCCCAACACTGAAGCTTTCTTT.

CDR3 residues: CATSDLTSSMNTGELFF. Written as DNA, the CDR3 is TGTGCCACCAGTGATTTGACTAGCTCTATGAACACCGGGGAGCTGTTTTTT. V usage is TRBV24-1 and J usage is TRBJ2-2, with D possibly TRBD2 on 6 matching bases. The length of the CDR3 is 17 residues. Deletions cut 0 bases from V and 1 base from J, with 11 bases between. Germline assignment: CDR1 KGHDR and CDR2 SFDVKD.